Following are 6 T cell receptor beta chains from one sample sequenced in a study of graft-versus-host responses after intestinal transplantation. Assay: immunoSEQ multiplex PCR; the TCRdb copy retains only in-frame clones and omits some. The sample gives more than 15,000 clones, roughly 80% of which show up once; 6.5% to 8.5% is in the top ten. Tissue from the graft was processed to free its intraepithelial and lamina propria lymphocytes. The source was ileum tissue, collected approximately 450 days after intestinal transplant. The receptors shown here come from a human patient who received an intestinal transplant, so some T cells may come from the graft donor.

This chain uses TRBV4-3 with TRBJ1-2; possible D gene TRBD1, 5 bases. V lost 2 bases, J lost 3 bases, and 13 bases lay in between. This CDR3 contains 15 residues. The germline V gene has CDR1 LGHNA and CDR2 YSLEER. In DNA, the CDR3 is TGCGCCAGCAGCCAATCGTTCCAGGGATACTATGGCTACACCTTC. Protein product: CASSQSFQGYYGYTF.

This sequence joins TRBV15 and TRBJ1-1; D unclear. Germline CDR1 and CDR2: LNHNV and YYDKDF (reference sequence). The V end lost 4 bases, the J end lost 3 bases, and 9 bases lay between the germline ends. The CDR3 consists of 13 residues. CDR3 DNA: TGTGCCACCAGCACCGTCCCCTACACTGAAGCTTTCTTT. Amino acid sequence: CATSTVPYTEAFF.

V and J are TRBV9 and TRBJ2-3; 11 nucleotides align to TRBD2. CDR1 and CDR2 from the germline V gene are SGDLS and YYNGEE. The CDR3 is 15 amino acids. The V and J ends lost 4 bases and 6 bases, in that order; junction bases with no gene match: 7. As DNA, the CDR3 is TGTGCCAGCAGCCTAAGACTAGCGGGAACCGATACGCAGTATTTT. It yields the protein CASSLRLAGTDTQYF.

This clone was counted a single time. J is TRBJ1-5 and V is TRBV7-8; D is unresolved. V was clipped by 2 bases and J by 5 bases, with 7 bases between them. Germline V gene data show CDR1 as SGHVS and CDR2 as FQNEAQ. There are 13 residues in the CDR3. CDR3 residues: CASSLRLHQPQHF. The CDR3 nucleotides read TGTGCCAGCAGCTTAAGGCTTCATCAGCCCCAGCATTTT.

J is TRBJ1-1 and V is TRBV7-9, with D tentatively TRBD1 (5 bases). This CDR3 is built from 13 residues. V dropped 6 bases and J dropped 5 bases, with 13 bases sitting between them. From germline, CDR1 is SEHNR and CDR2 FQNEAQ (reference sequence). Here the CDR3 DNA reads TGTGCCAGCAGATCAGGGTCCCTAACTGAAGCTTTCTTT. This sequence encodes CASRSGSLTEAFF.

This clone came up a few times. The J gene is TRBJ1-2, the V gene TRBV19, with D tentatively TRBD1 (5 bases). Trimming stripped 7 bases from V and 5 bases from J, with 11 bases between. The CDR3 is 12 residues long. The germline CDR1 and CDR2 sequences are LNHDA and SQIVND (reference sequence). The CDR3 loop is CASNRQPYGYTF. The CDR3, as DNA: TGTGCCAGTAATCGACAGCCTTATGGCTACACCTTC.